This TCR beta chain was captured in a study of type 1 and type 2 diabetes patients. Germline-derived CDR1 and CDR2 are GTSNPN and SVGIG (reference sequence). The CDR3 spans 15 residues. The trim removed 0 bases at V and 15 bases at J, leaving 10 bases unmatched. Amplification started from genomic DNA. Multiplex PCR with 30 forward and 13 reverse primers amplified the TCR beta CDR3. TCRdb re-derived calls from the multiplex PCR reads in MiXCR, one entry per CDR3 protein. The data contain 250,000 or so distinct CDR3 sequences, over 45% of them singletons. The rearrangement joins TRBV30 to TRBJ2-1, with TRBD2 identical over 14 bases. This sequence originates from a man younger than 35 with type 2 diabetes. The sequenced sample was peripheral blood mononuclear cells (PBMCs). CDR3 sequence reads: CAWSVGGTSGSTLFF. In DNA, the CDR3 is TGTGCCTGGAGTGTAGGTGGGACTAGCGGGAGCACTTTGTTCTTC. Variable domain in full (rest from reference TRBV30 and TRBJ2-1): SQTIHQWPATLVQPVGSPLSLECTVEGTSNPNLYWYRQAAGRGLQLLFYSVGIGQISSEVPQNLSASRPQDRQFILSSKKLLLSDSGFYLCAWSVGGTSGSTLFFGPGTRLTVL.